The entry below describes one T cell receptor (beta chain). The antigen is undetermined. The length of the CDR3 is 13 residues. The V and J ends lost 8 bases and 0 bases respectively, with 9 bases between them. The germline V gene has CDR1 KGHSH and CDR2 LQKENI. This entry comes from a study of shared clonotypes between healthy human individuals. Findings and caveats of the study: Depth of sequencing was expected to influence donor clonotype sharing.

Several immunoSEQ plates received, in even portions, the genomic DNA of each subset. Sequencing used immunoSEQ multiplex PCR; TCRdb keeps in-frame clones, though not all of them. The table has 500,000 or so clones, 95% to 96% seen once. The receptor's source is a woman aged 30 to 39 in good health. Sequencing used naive CD4+ T cells sorted from blood. Stated subset: CD45RA+ positively selected. V and J are TRBV18 and TRBJ2-3, with D uncertain. The CDR3 coding sequence is TGTGCCAGCGCGGACCTGAGCACAGATACGCAGTATTTT. The encoded protein is CASADLSTDTQYF.